This T cell receptor beta chain was observed in a study of cytomegalovirus exposure and HLA in healthy donors. Study-level background: Within an early data release were around 87 million unique TCRs drawn from HLA-typed donors.

Overall study results and limits: According to the study, roughly 160 TCR beta chains were cytomegalovirus-associated. What a later analysis reportedly showed was that an Asian-associated ancestry cluster had fewer N-insertions than the roughly 670-donor mean. Judged likely to be a sequencing artifact was a cluster of highly shared sequence variants.

PCR primers comprised 60 Vbeta and 13 Jbeta primers. TCRdb keeps only in-frame clones here, not all; method: immunoSEQ multiplex PCR. The sample includes about 200,000 clones, 75% to 85% seen only once; the top ten take 6.5%. Trimming cost V 5 bases and J 3 bases; bases outside gene matches: 5. The CDR3 loop spans 14 amino acids. In germline, CDR1 is SGHTA, CDR2 FQGNSA. Details on this clone: Its antigen is not known.

The TCR was taken from a woman between 50 and 59 years old in good health and CMV-seropositive. The gene calls are TRBV7-2 and TRBJ2-7; 9 bases match TRBD1. Sequenced sample: PBMCs. CDR3 residues: CASSPDRGSYEQYF. The CDR3 DNA reads TGTGCCAGCAGCCCCGACAGGGGGAGCTACGAGCAGTACTTC.